This TCR beta chain was sequenced during a study of blood T cell repertoires in COVID-19. Overall study: Sample material is recorded as cDNA or gDNA derived from T cells, B-cell-depleted T cells, or PBMCs.

Original handling: The assay estimated nucleated cells by amplifying reference gene primers. The method was immunoSEQ multiplex PCR; TCRdb's version includes in-frame clones alone and lacks a portion of them. The D gene and trimming were derived from the DNA, and the V and J assignments and clone size from that table. In the table there are approximately 80,000 clones, around 80% of which are singletons. This CDR3 is built from 15 residues. Sequencing input: peripheral blood. The rearrangement uses TRBV21-1 and TRBJ1-4. TRBV21-1 is designated a pseudogene. The sequence was collected from a man in his sixties with acute or convalescent COVID-19. CDR3 region: CASSLIGDWNEKLFF. The CDR3, as DNA: TGTGCCAGCAGCTTGATCGGAGACTGGAATGAAAAACTGTTTTTT.